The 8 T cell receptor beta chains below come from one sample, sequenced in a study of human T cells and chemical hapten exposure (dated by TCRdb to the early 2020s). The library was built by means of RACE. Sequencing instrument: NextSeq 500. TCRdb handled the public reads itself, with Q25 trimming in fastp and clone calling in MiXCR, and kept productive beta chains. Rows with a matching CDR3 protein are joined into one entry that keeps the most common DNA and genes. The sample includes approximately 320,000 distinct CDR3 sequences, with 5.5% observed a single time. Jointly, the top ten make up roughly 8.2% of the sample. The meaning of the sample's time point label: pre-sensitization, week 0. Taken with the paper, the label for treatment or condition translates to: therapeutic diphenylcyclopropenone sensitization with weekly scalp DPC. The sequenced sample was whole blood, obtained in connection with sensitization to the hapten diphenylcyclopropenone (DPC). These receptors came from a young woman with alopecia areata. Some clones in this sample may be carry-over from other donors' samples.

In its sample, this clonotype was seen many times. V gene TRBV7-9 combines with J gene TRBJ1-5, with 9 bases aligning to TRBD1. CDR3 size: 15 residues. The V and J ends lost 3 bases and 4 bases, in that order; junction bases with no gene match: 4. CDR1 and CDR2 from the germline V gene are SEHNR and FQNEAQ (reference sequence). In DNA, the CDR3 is TGTGCCAGCAGCTTTTCGGGACAGGGTAATCAGCCCCAGCATTTT. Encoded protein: CASSFSGQGNQPQHF.

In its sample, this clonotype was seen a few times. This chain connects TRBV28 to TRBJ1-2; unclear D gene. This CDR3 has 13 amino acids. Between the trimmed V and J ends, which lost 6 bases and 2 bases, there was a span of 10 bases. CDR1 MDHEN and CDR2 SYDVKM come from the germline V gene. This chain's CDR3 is CASSNSLNYGYTF. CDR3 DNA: TGTGCCAGCAGCAACTCTCTAAACTATGGCTACACCTTC.

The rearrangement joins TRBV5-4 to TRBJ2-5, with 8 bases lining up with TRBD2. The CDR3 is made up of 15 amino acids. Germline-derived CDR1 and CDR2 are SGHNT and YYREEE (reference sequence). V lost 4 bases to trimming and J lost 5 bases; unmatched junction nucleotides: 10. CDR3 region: CASSRGGQGSETQYF. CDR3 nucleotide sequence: TGTGCCAGCAGCCGGGGGGGGCAGGGTAGTGAGACCCAGTACTTC.

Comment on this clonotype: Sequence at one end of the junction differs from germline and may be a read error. The CDR3 loop is CASSLWGGSTVTQYF. CDR3 DNA sequence: TGTGCCAGCAGCTTATGGGGGGGTAGCACAGTTACGCAGTATTTT. The chain joins TRBV7-2 to TRBJ2-3; TRBD2 agrees at 7 bases. From germline, CDR1 is SGHTA and CDR2 FQGNSA. The CDR3 has 15 amino acids.

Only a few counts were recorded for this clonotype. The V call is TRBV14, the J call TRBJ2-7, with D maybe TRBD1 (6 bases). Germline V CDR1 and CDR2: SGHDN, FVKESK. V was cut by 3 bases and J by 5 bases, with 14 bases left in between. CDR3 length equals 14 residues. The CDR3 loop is CASSHYARGDEQYF. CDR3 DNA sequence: TGTGCCAGCAGCCATTATGCCAGGGGCGACGAGCAGTACTTC.

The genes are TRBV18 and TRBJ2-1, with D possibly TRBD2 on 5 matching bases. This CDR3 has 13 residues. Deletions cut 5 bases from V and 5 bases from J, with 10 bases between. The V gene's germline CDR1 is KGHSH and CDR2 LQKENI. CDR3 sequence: CASSATRDNEQFF. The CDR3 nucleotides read TGTGCCAGCTCAGCTACTAGAGACAATGAGCAGTTCTTC.

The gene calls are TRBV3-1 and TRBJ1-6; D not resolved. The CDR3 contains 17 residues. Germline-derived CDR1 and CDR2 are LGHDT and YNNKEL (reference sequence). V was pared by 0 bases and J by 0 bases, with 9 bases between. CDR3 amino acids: CASSQDLGSSYNSPLHF. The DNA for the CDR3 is TGTGCCAGCAGCCAAGATTTGGGGAGCTCCTATAATTCACCCCTCCACTTT.

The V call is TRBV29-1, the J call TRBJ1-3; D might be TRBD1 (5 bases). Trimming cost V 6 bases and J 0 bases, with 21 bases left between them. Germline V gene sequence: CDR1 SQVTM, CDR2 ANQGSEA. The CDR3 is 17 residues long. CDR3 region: CSVYGAEKPLSGNTIYF. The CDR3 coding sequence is TGCAGCGTATACGGGGCAGAGAAACCCCTCTCTGGAAACACCATATATTTT.